The 22 T cell receptor beta chains below were found in one sample sequenced in a study of shared clonotypes between healthy human individuals. Some clones are missing from TCRdb's copy, which holds only in-frame ones; the method was immunoSEQ multiplex PCR. Among roughly 2,300,000 clones listed, under 95% were seen once. Sequencing was done on a sample of naive CD4+ T cells from PBMCs. Specified subset: CD45RA+ positively selected. These receptor sequences come from a man between 18 and 29 years old in good health. Some clones in this sample may be carry-over from other donors' samples.

V gene TRBV21-1 combines with J gene TRBJ2-7; the D call of TRBD2 is as the table states it, not checked on the DNA. TRBV21-1 constitutes a pseudogene. This CDR3 is built from 12 residues. CDR3 residues: CASGGVSYEQYF. CDR3 coding DNA: TGTGCCAGCGGAGGGGTTTCGTACGAGCAGTACTTC.

The V and J genes are TRBV29-1 and TRBJ2-1; the D gene is possibly TRBD2 (5 bases). Germline loops: CDR1 SQVTM, CDR2 ANQGSEA. The V end lost 5 bases, the J end lost 4 bases, and 15 bases lay between the germline ends. The CDR3 consists of 14 residues. The CDR3 protein is CSVLASLMYNEQFF. DNA of the CDR3: TGCAGCGTTCTAGCCAGCCTCATGTACAATGAGCAGTTCTTC.

This chain joins TRBV5-1 and TRBJ2-2; D not resolved. The CDR3 spans 17 residues. In germline, CDR1 is SGHRS, CDR2 YFSETQ. V was pared by 9 bases and J by 3 bases, with 24 bases between. CDR3 residues: CATPPDPLVLDTGELFF. In DNA, the CDR3 is TGCGCCACCCCCCCCGACCCTTTGGTCCTGGACACCGGGGAGCTGTTTTTT.

The chain joins TRBV6-4 to TRBJ2-3; 9 bases match TRBD2. The length of the CDR3 is 16 residues. Trimming cost V 0 bases and J 4 bases; bases outside gene matches: 5. Germline loops: CDR1 MRHNA, CDR2 SNTAGT. DNA of the CDR3: TGTGCCAGCAGTGACTCTGTTAGCGGGAGACCAGATACGCAGTATTTT. This encodes CASSDSVSGRPDTQYF.

The rearrangement links TRBV2 to TRBJ2-4; no definite D call. This CDR3 region has 13 residues. The germline V gene has CDR1 SNHLY and CDR2 FYNNEI. Trimming took off 6 bases at V and 0 bases at J, with 6 bases between the two ends. The DNA for the CDR3 is TGTGCCAGCAGCCAACTAGCCAAAAACATTCAGTACTTC. It codes for CASSQLAKNIQYF.

V gene TRBV9 combines with J gene TRBJ2-7, with D perhaps TRBD2 (6 bases). The CDR3 contains 14 residues. Trimming took off 4 bases at V and 1 base at J, with 12 bases between the two ends. Germline V gene lookup returns CDR1 SGDLS and CDR2 YYNGEE. CDR3: CASSTWDSSYEQYF. As DNA, the CDR3 is TGTGCCAGCAGCACCTGGGACTCGTCCTACGAGCAGTACTTC.

As to this clone: Within the sample, other DNA sequences also encode this same CDR3. V is TRBV9 and J is TRBJ2-5; D is unclear. The CDR3 runs to 13 residues. CDR1 is SGDLS, CDR2 YYNGEE, per germline. V shed 2 bases and J shed 5 bases, with 10 bases lying between them. The CDR3 reads CASSVDSRETQYF. The CDR3, as DNA: TGTGCCAGCAGCGTTGACTCCCGGGAGACCCAGTACTTC.

The chain links TRBV5-1 to TRBJ2-1; D is uncertain. The germline CDR1 and CDR2 sequences are SGHRS and YFSETQ. The CDR3 contains 14 residues. V lost 8 bases and J lost 7, with 19 bases in between. DNA for the CDR3: TGCGCCAGTGCGTCGGCTCCCATCACTAATGAGCAGTTCTTC. Its protein product is CASASAPITNEQFF.

This clone was observed a single time. The gene calls are TRBV5-4 and TRBJ2-5, with D possibly called TRBD1 or TRBD2 (6 bases each). V was clipped by 0 bases and J by 5 bases, with 23 bases between them. The CDR3 is 18 residues long. Per germline, CDR1 SGHNT and CDR2 YYREEE (reference sequence). The DNA of the CDR3 is TGTGCCAGCAGCTTGGCCGGGGGCAGGGATAGAGTTAAGGAGACCCAGTACTTC. This codes for CASSLAGGRDRVKETQYF.

Details on this clone: A junction boundary mismatches the germline segment, possibly from a read error. The V and J genes are TRBV29-1 and TRBJ1-1, with unresolved D. The germline V gene encodes CDR1 SQVTM and CDR2 ANQGSEA. The CDR3 has 13 residues. Here the CDR3 reads CSGEWYGNTEAFF. CDR3 in DNA: TGCAGCGGTGAATGGTACGGGAACACTGAAGCTTTCTTT.

This chain connects TRBV5-1 to TRBJ2-6; 7 positions match TRBD1. Germline-derived CDR1 and CDR2 are SGHRS and YFSETQ. The ends lost 4 bases at V and 2 bases at J; junction bases unmatched: 3. This CDR3 is 15 amino acids long. DNA of the CDR3: TGCGCCAGCAGCGTTGACAGGGCTGGGGCCAACGTCCTGACTTTC. Protein product: CASSVDRAGANVLTF. The full variable domain, in which reference TRBV5-1 and TRBJ2-6 provide the parts outside the CDR3, is KAGVTQTPRYLIKTRGQQVTLSCSPISGHRSVSWYQQTPGQGLQFLFEYFSETQRNKGNFPGRFSGRQFSNSRSEMNVSTLELGDSALYLCASSVDRAGANVLTFGAGSRLTVL.

This chain links TRBV7-9 with TRBJ1-5, with 8 positions matching TRBD1. The V and J ends lost 3 bases and 0 bases, in that order; junction bases with no gene match: 1. The CDR3 consists of 15 residues. Germline CDR1 is SEHNR and CDR2 is FQNEAQ (reference sequence). DNA for the CDR3: TGTGCCAGCAGCTTGGGACAGGTTAGCAATCAGCCCCAGCATTTT. It yields the protein CASSLGQVSNQPQHF.

The rearrangement links TRBV7-8 to TRBJ1-1; D is unclear. The CDR3 loop spans 13 amino acids. Germline V gene sequence: CDR1 SGHVS, CDR2 FQNEAQ. V shed 5 bases and J shed 3 bases, with 10 bases lying between them. In nucleotides, the CDR3 is TGTGCCAGCAGCCCGGAAAGGGACACTGAAGCTTTCTTT. Translation: CASSPERDTEAFF. Together with reference TRBV7-8 and TRBJ1-1, the CDR3 gives the full variable domain: GAGVSQSPRYKVAKRGQDVALRCDPISGHVSLFWYQQALGQGPEFLTYFQNEAQLDKSGLPSDRFFAERPEGSVSTLKIQRTQQEDSAVYLCASSPERDTEAFFGQGTRLTVV.

This clone occurred once. The CDR3 spells CASSLGGASGSSLNIQYF. Written as DNA, the CDR3 is TGTGCCAGCAGCTTGGGTGGGGCTAGCGGGAGTAGCTTGAACATTCAGTACTTC. V gene TRBV5-4 combines with J gene TRBJ2-4, with TRBD2 identical over 10 bases. The CDR3 consists of 18 residues. The J segment lost 7 bases and the V segment lost 0 bases, leaving 13 bases of the junction unmatched. Germline CDR1 SGHNT, CDR2 YYREEE (reference sequence).

CDR3 coding DNA: TGCGCCAGCAGCTTCCAGGTTGGTACTGAAGCTTTCTTT. Its protein is CASSFQVGTEAFF. V is TRBV5-1 and J is TRBJ1-1; D unclear. In germline, CDR1 is SGHRS, CDR2 YFSETQ. The CDR3 runs to 13 residues. V lost 2 bases to trimming and J lost 5 bases, with 10 bases between them.

About this clone: Other DNA variants within this sample encode the same CDR3. This chain joins TRBV9 and TRBJ2-7, with 10 bases lining up with TRBD1. Germline-derived CDR1 and CDR2 are SGDLS and YYNGEE. The length of the CDR3 is 15 residues. J lost 4 bases, V lost 4 bases, and 8 bases had no gene match. The CDR3 bases are TGTGCCAGCAGCACGCAGACAGGGGGCAGGTACGAGCAGTACTTC. Protein sequence: CASSTQTGGRYEQYF.

This clone appeared a single time. V and J are TRBV30 and TRBJ1-1; TRBD1 might be the D (6 bases). Germline loops: CDR1 GTSNPN, CDR2 SVGIG (reference sequence). Trimming stripped 2 bases from V and 0 bases from J, with 16 bases between. This CDR3 comprises 16 residues. This CDR3 reads CAWSRQGYFMNTEAFF. CDR3 nucleotides: TGTGCCTGGAGTCGGCAGGGGTACTTTATGAACACTGAAGCTTTCTTT.

The chain joins TRBV6-6 to TRBJ1-3, with no clear D. Germline V lookup: CDR1 MNHNY, CDR2 SVGAGI (reference sequence). The CDR3 sequence is 15 residues long. Trimming took 6 bases from V and 1 from J, leaving 13 bases between them. The CDR3 DNA sequence: TGTGCCAGCAGGCCCGAGGCGTTGTCTGGAAACACCATATATTTT. Residues: CASRPEALSGNTIYF.

This chain uses TRBV27 with TRBJ1-4; D perhaps matches TRBD1 (6 bases). Per the germline V gene, CDR1 is MNHEY and CDR2 is SMNVEV (reference sequence). The germline V and J ends were trimmed by 8 bases and 6 bases, with 19 bases remaining between them. This CDR3 has 15 residues. The CDR3 DNA follows: TGTGCCAGCGGATCTTTCGGGGGCAGGCATGAAAAACTGTTTTTT. Its protein product is CASGSFGGRHEKLFF.

The table lists this clone with a count of one. The chain couples TRBV5-6 to TRBJ1-2; D perhaps matches TRBD1 (5 bases). CDR3 length: 14 residues. The ends were cut back, 0 bases at V and 7 bases at J, with 13 bases in the middle. Germline CDR1 is SGHDT and CDR2 is YYEEEE. CDR3 amino acids: CASSLAFGGAGYTF. CDR3 in DNA: TGTGCCAGCAGCTTGGCTTTTGGCGGGGCTGGCTACACCTTC.

The genes are TRBV18 and TRBJ2-5; 9 nucleotides agree with TRBD1. The V segment lost 2 bases and the J segment 2 bases; nucleotides outside the gene matches: 3. The CDR3 has 15 amino acids. Per the germline V gene, CDR1 is KGHSH and CDR2 is LQKENI. CDR3 nucleotide sequence: TGTGCCAGCTCACCAAGGACAGGGGTACAAGAGACCCAGTACTTC. Translating it yields CASSPRTGVQETQYF.

The chain uses TRBV7-2 and TRBJ1-3; D unclear. V gave up 1 base and J gave up 0 bases, with 10 bases separating them. This CDR3 has 16 residues. Per germline, CDR1 SGHTA and CDR2 FQGNSA. The CDR3, as DNA: TGTGCCAGCAGCTTAGGGACGGCAGACTCTGGAAACACCATATATTTT. This sequence encodes CASSLGTADSGNTIYF.